The 25 T cell receptor beta chains below all came from one sample that was sequenced in a study of human CD8 memory T cell subsets. Construction of TCR beta libraries was accomplished by means of UMI-labeled 5' RACE. TCRdb re-called the 5' RACE reads and gives one entry per CDR3 protein, without DNA. Reported are around 10,000 distinct CDR3 sequences; the ten largest clones contain around 18%. TPEX cells were exhausted-like CCR7+ PD-1+ TIGIT+ early memory CD8+ T cells. Sample: CD8+ T cells from PBMCs. Receptors were obtained from a human donor in good health.

Its frequency marks this clonotype as medium-sized. The chain carries TRBV29-1 and TRBJ2-7; with no DNA, the TCRdb D assignment of TRBD2 cannot be verified. The germline V gene has CDR1 SQVTM and CDR2 ANQGSEA. The CDR3 extends over 15 amino acids. The CDR3: CSVGARQSGTYEQYF.

This sequence joins TRBV4-3 and TRBJ1-5; checking the TCRdb D call of TRBD1 is not possible without DNA. This CDR3 has 15 amino acids. The germline V gene has CDR1 LGHNA and CDR2 YSLEER. The chain's CDR3 is CASSQNRATNQPQHF.

This clonotype ranks as medium-sized in terms of frequency. The genes are TRBV28 and TRBJ1-5; the TCRdb D gene call, TRBD1, has no DNA to confirm it. Per germline, CDR1 MDHEN and CDR2 SYDVKM. The CDR3 is 13 amino acids. CDR3 residues: CASSARGGQPQHF. Looking up the rest from reference TRBV28 and TRBJ1-5 gives the full variable domain: DVKVTQSSRYLVKRTGEKVFLECVQDMDHENMFWYRQDPGLGLRLIYFSYDVKMKEKGDIPEGYSVSREKKERFSLILESASTNQTSMYLCASSARGGQPQHFGDGTRLSIL.

This chain connects TRBV2 to TRBJ2-7; TCRdb reports TRBD1, a call that lacks DNA to check it against. Per germline, CDR1 SNHLY and CDR2 FYNNEI. The CDR3 consists of 14 residues. The CDR3 reads CASSAGDSPYEQYF.

The chain has TRBV11-1 and TRBJ2-7; TCRdb outputs TRBD1, but without DNA this stays unchecked. The CDR3 spans 14 residues. CDR1 is SGHAT and CDR2 is FQDESV in the germline V gene (reference sequence). Here the CDR3 reads CASSRTGNHDEQYF.

The chain couples TRBV28 to TRBJ1-2. Germline loops: CDR1 MDHEN, CDR2 SYDVKM. This CDR3 comprises 13 residues. CDR3 protein: CASSLATAYGYTF.

The chain's CDR3 is CASSLMQAHTEAFF. The chain recombines TRBV11-2 with TRBJ1-1. CDR1 and CDR2 (germline): SGHAT, FQNNGV. The CDR3 length is 14 residues.

The chain uses TRBV6-2 or TRBV6-3 and TRBJ2-2. The CDR3 extends over 12 amino acids. Germline loops: CDR1 MNHEY, CDR2 SVGEGT. The CDR3 region is CASSYFAGELFF.

This rearrangement joins TRBV6-6 to TRBJ1-1; TCRdb picks TRBD1, but there is no DNA to check that call. CDR1 MNHNY and CDR2 SVGAGI come from the germline V gene (reference sequence). The length of the CDR3 is 14 residues. CDR3 residues: CASSRTLLNTEAFF.

The chain employs TRBV20-1 and TRBJ2-1. Germline V gene data show CDR1 as DFQATT and CDR2 as SNEGSKA (reference sequence). CDR3 size: 14 residues. The CDR3 is CSAREANSYNEQFF.

According to its frequency, this clonotype is medium-sized. The V gene is TRBV27, the J gene TRBJ2-1. The CDR3 is 12 residues long. Germline-derived CDR1 and CDR2 are MNHEY and SMNVEV (reference sequence). Here the CDR3 reads CASSLGSNEQFF.

V usage is TRBV28 and J usage is TRBJ1-1; TCRdb returns TRBD1, unconfirmable since there is no DNA. This CDR3 contains 12 residues. In germline, CDR1 is MDHEN, CDR2 SYDVKM. This chain's CDR3 is CASRPGATEAFF.

The CDR3 is CASSPSGNRGTQYF. V and J are TRBV11-2 and TRBJ2-3; the TRBD2 assignment by TCRdb is unverifiable without DNA. The V gene's germline CDR1 is SGHAT and CDR2 FQNNGV. This CDR3 has 14 amino acids. Full variable domain (rest looked up from reference TRBV11-2 and TRBJ2-3): EAGVAQSPRYKIIEKRQSVAFWCNPISGHATLYWYQQILGQGPKLLIQFQNNGVVDDSQLPKDRFSAERLKGVDSTLKIQPAKLEDSAVYLCASSPSGNRGTQYFGPGTRLTVL.

CDR3 amino acids: CASSPGTGDYGYTF. V usage is TRBV18 and J usage is TRBJ1-2; the D call of TRBD1 rests on TCRdb alone, since no DNA is present to check it. The CDR3 has 14 residues. Germline CDR1 reads KGHSH; CDR2 reads LQKENI.

The genes are TRBV12-3 or TRBV12-4 and TRBJ2-5; TCRdb reports TRBD1, a call that lacks DNA to check it against. The CDR3 has 15 amino acids. This CDR3 reads CASSLGGASKETQYF.

The J gene is TRBJ2-1, the V gene TRBV19; TCRdb's D gene call, TRBD2, goes unchecked for lack of DNA. Germline CDR1 reads LNHDA; CDR2 reads SQIVND (reference sequence). The CDR3 is 15 amino acids. CDR3 amino acids: CASSEGSGSYNEQFF.

The genes are TRBV9 and TRBJ2-3. This CDR3 is 13 amino acids long. The V gene's germline CDR1 is SGDLS and CDR2 YYNGEE. CDR3: CASSVGNPSAQYF.

The J gene is TRBJ1-1, the V gene TRBV11-2; without DNA, the TCRdb call of TRBD1 cannot be checked. Germline CDR1 and CDR2: SGHAT and FQNNGV. The CDR3 has 15 residues. The CDR3 here is CASSLHGQGHTEAFF.

J is TRBJ1-5 and V is TRBV6-1; TCRdb lists TRBD1, though no DNA is available to test this call. CDR1 is MNHNS and CDR2 is SASEGT in the germline V gene. The CDR3 loop spans 15 amino acids. The CDR3: CASSRTGWGNQPQHF.

This rearrangement joins TRBV27 to TRBJ2-7; absent DNA, TCRdb's TRBD2 call cannot be checked. The CDR3 runs 13 residues. CDR1 is MNHEY and CDR2 is SMNVEV in the germline V gene (reference sequence). This CDR3 is CASSFSGSNEQYF.

This rearrangement joins TRBV27 to TRBJ2-1; TCRdb calls TRBD1, which cannot be checked without DNA. The V gene's germline CDR1 is MNHEY and CDR2 SMNVEV (reference sequence). The CDR3 extends over 14 amino acids. CDR3 residues: CASSGWTGADEQFF.

The chain has TRBV27 and TRBJ2-1. CDR1 and CDR2 from the germline V gene are MNHEY and SMNVEV (reference sequence). This CDR3 is 13 amino acids long. CDR3 in amino acids: CASSFKSYNEQFF.

V gene TRBV6-2 or TRBV6-3 combines with J gene TRBJ1-6; TCRdb selects TRBD1, and the lack of DNA leaves this call unchecked. The CDR3 is made up of 14 amino acids. CDR1 is MNHEY and CDR2 is SVGEGT in the germline V gene. This CDR3 is CASSNSGGWTPLHF.

Considering frequency, this clonotype is medium-sized. The chain employs TRBV15 and TRBJ2-3; TCRdb selects TRBD2, and the lack of DNA leaves this call unchecked. Germline CDR1 reads LNHNV; CDR2 reads YYDKDF (reference sequence). The CDR3 spans 13 residues. The CDR3 here is CATARGDTDTQYF.

This sequence joins TRBV28 and TRBJ2-5. The CDR3 runs 14 residues. Germline CDR1 is MDHEN and CDR2 is SYDVKM. CDR3 amino acids: CASSLSVFQETQYF.